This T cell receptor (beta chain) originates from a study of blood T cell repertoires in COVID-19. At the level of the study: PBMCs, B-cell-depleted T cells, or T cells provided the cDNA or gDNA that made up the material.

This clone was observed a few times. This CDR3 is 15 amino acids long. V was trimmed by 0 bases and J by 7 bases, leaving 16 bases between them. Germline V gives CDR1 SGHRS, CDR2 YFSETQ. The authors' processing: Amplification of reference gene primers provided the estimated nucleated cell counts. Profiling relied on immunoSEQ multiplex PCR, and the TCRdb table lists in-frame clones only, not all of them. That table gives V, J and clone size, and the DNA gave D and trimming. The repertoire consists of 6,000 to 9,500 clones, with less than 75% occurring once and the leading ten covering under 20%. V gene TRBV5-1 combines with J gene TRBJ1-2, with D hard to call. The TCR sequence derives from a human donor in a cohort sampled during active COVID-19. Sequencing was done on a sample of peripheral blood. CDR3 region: CASSLAGSSKGGYTF. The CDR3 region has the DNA TGCGCCAGCAGCTTGGCCGGGTCATCGAAAGGTGGCTACACCTTC.